This T cell receptor beta chain came from a study of response to subunit inactivated influenza vaccine. Findings and limits, study-wide: A suggestion made by the authors is that each seasonal influenza vaccination recruits few new T cells.

Note on this clonotype: Its antigen is as yet unknown.

TCRdb redid the calling of the RT-PCR reads with MiXCR, one entry per CDR3 protein. The sample has hundreds of thousands of distinct CDR3 sequences, approximately 7.6% seen once. This sample comprised PBMCs from blood, obtained 23 to 25 months after vaccination. The origin of this receptor is a man in his fifties or sixties who received an inactivated influenza vaccine.

CDR3 residues: CASRILAGGSETQYF. The CDR3 bases are TGTGCCAGCAGGATACTAGCGGGAGGGTCGGAGACCCAGTACTTC. The rearrangement joins TRBV27 to TRBJ2-5; 13 bases match TRBD2. The germline V gene encodes CDR1 MNHEY and CDR2 SMNVEV (reference sequence). There are 15 residues in the CDR3. The V segment lost 6 bases and the J segment 5 bases; nucleotides outside the gene matches: 6.